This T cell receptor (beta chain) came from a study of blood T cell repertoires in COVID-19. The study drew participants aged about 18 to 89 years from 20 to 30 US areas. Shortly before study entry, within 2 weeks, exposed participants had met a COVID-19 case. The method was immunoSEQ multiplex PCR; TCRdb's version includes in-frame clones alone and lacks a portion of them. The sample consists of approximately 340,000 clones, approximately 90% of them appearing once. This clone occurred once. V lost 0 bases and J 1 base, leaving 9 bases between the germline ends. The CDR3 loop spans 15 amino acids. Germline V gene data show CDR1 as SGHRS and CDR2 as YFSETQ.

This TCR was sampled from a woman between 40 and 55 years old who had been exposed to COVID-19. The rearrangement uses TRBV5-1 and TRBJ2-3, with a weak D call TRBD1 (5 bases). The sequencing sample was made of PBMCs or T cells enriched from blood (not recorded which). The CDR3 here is CASSLDGRGTDTQYF. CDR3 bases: TGCGCCAGCAGCTTGGATGGCAGGGGCACAGATACGCAGTATTTT.